This T cell receptor (beta chain) was identified in a study of T cell repertoires in cytomegalovirus infection. Across the study: It was recently identified HLA-C-restricted and well-studied HLA-B-restricted CMV epitopes that the study used. In public TCR beta signatures, there were indications of both CMV infection and matching HLA type.

Remarks on this clonotype: Its target is not known.

Study-wide findings and caveats: The study found HLA-C-restricted CMV-specific TCR beta clonotypes dominating the ex vivo response.

A single record per CDR3 protein comes from TCRdb applying MiXCR to the reads. Of 71,000 or so distinct CDR3 sequences listed, roughly 22% are singletons. V was cut by 4 bases and J by 1 base, with 8 bases left in between. The CDR3 consists of 13 residues. The germline CDR1 and CDR2 sequences are SGHDN and FVKESK. This receptor was obtained from a human donor in good health (CMV status not recorded). Some clones in this sample may be carry-over from other donors' samples. The chain is built from TRBV14 and TRBJ2-7; D is ambiguous. This specimen was CD8+ T cells from cultured PBMCs, taken from culture after CMV antigen stimulation. The CDR3 nucleotides read TGTGCCAGCAGCCTTACACGGTCCTACGAGCAGTACTTC. Translated: CASSLTRSYEQYF.